These 5 T cell receptor beta chains were all obtained from the same sample, sequenced in a study of tumor-infiltrating lymphocytes in primary liver carcinoma. Total RNA amounting to 450 to 500 ng was the source from which TCR beta cDNA was made with a constant-region primer. ARM-PCR, slightly modified, supplied the TCR beta libraries through three nested multiplex PCR rounds. In the first two PCR rounds, TRBV1-TRBV30 forward primers were paired with a C-beta reverse primer, and each round lasted roughly 10 cycles. MiXCR, run by TCRdb on the multiplex PCR reads, gives a single entry per CDR3 protein. Of 37,000 or so distinct CDR3 sequences in the sample, roughly 74% are singletons; the top ten hold 35% to 45%. The source material, about 20-30 mg of unsorted bulk tissue, was used to co-extract RNA and DNA. Sequenced material: tumor-adjacent normal liver tissue. The receptor set was obtained from a middle-aged man with primary liver carcinoma and hepatitis B virus infection.

About this clonotype itself: One junction end does not reproduce the germline sequence, and a read error may be involved. The genes are TRBV28 and TRBJ1-2, with 7 nucleotides matching TRBD1. The CDR3 covers 15 residues. Germline lookup yields CDR1 MDHEN and CDR2 SYDVKM. CDR3 nucleotide sequence: TGTGCCAGCAGTTTAAGTCAAACAGGGGCCTATGGCCACACCTTC. Protein product: CASSLSQTGAYGHTF.

Relative to its sample, this clonotype is medium-sized. The chain joins TRBV4-1 to TRBJ2-1; D ambiguous. The CDR3 is 15 residues long. Between the trimmed V and J ends, which lost 4 bases and 6 bases, there was a span of 16 bases. CDR1 MGHRA and CDR2 YSYEKL come from the germline V gene. CDR3 region: CASSPTVPLPNEQFF. CDR3 bases: TGCGCCAGCAGCCCCACGGTCCCGCTACCCAATGAGCAGTTCTTC.

Points on this clonotype: The missing conserved phenylalanine or tryptophan at the end of this CDR3 makes a read error likely. The chain is built from TRBV29-1 and TRBJ2-3; D uncertain. CDR3 size: 11 residues. Germline V gives CDR1 SQVTM, CDR2 ANQGSEA. The chain's CDR3 is CGFGDTDTQYS. The CDR3 nucleotides are TGCGGTTTTGGGGACACAGATACGCAGTATTCT.

Points on this clonotype: The junction departs from the called germline gene at one end, perhaps through a read error. The genes are TRBV29-1 and TRBJ2-7; D tentatively reads TRBD1 or TRBD2 (5 bases each). There are 16 residues in the CDR3. Germline V lookup: CDR1 SQVTM, CDR2 ANQGSEA. The CDR3 DNA follows: TGCAACGCCATGACATCTGGGACCGACACTCTCTACGAGCAATACTTC. Its protein product is CNAMTSGTDTLYEQYF.

The V and J genes are TRBV5-1 and TRBJ2-1, with D perhaps being TRBD1 or TRBD2 (6 bases each). Per germline, CDR1 SGHRS and CDR2 YFSETQ. This CDR3 spans 14 amino acids. Trimming removed 0 bases at V and 9 bases at J, with 13 bases between. The CDR3 here is CASSLDPGDCEQFF. CDR3 sequence (DNA): TGCGCCAGCAGCTTGGACCCAGGGGACTGTGAGCAGTTCTTC.